Listed below are T cell receptor beta chains from one sample, sequenced in a study of blood T cell repertoires in COVID-19. Assay: immunoSEQ multiplex PCR; the TCRdb copy retains only in-frame clones and omits some. The sample carries 350,000 or so clones, around nine tenths recorded once. Input material: PBMCs or T cells enriched from blood (not recorded which). These receptor sequences come from a woman younger than 45 who had been exposed to COVID-19. Each CDR3 is given with its conserved first and last residue. D genes are given only for firm matches. Size tells how often a clone was seen (once, few, many) or the class of an expanded clone, and some rows leave it out.

15 . TRBD1 TRBJ1-6 TRBV28 TGTGCCAGCAGTTTACCCGACAGGGGGAATTCACCCCTCCACTTT CASSLPDRGNSPLHF
14 . . TRBJ1-1 TRBV29-1 TGCAGCGTTGAACCACGACTCCAGCGCACTGAAGCTTTCTTT CSVEPRLQRTEAFF
15 . TRBD2 TRBJ2-7 TRBV6-2/TRBV6-3 TGTGCCAGCAGTTACTCAGCCAAGCGGGGCTACGAGCAGTACTTC CASSYSAKRGYEQYF
14 . TRBD1 TRBJ1-2 TRBV6-1 TGTGCCAGCAGTGAAGCCGGACAGGGTCACGGCTACACCTTC CASSEAGQGHGYTF
17 . TRBD2 TRBJ2-3 TRBV7-8 TGTGCCAGCAGCTTTCGTGCTAGCGGGGTATCCACAGATACGCAGTATTTT CASSFRASGVSTDTQYF
15 . TRBD2 TRBJ2-3 TRBV6-5 TGTGCCAGCAGTAAGACTAGCGGAAACACAGATACGCAGTATTTT CASSKTSGNTDTQYF
18 . TRBD2 TRBJ2-1 TRBV27 TGTGCCAGCAGTTCCCCATCCCGGACTAGCGGAGATTACAATGAGCAGTTCTTC CASSSPSRTSGDYNEQFF
15 . . TRBJ1-4 TRBV9 TGTGCCAGCAGCCCCCGCGGAACCGTTAATGAAAAACTGTTTTTT CASSPRGTVNEKLFF
12 . . TRBJ2-4 TRBV4-1 TGCGCCAGCAGCCAAGACGGTGGCATTCAGTACTTC CASSQDGGIQYF
14 once TRBD2 TRBJ2-5 TRBV5-6 TGTGCCAGCCCCCCCGGGGGAGGGAAAGAGACCCAGTACTTC CASPPGGGKETQYF
14 . . TRBJ1-2 TRBV28 TGTGCCAGCACCGCCGCGGGGGGCGACTATGGCTACACCTTC CASTAAGGDYGYTF
15 . TRBD1 TRBJ2-7 TRBV9 TGTGCCAGCAGCGTAGCCGGGACAGGGCCCTACGAGCAGTACTTC CASSVAGTGPYEQYF
13 . . TRBJ1-3 TRBV29-1 TGCAGCGTTGGGGGCGGCTCTGGAAACACCATATATTTT CSVGGGSGNTIYF
14 few TRBD1 TRBJ1-5 TRBV28 TGTGCCACCAGGGGGCTAATGGGCAATCAGCCCCAGCATTTT CATRGLMGNQPQHF
15 few . TRBJ2-3 TRBV24-1 TGTGCCACCAGTGCCGGGACAAGGAACACAGATACGCAGTATTTT CATSAGTRNTDTQYF
14 once . TRBJ2-3 TRBV18 TGTGCCAGCTCACCCCCTTTAGAGGCAGATACGCAGTATTTT CASSPPLEADTQYF
12 . . TRBJ1-1 TRBV29-1 TGCAGCGTCCTAGTCCCCCCTAAGGGGGCTTTCTTT CSVLVPPKGAFF
14 . . TRBJ1-4 TRBV5-6 TGTGCCAGCAGCGTCGACAAGAGTAATGAAAAACTGTTTTTT CASSVDKSNEKLFF
13 few . TRBJ2-7 TRBV27 TGTGCCAGCAGTTTACAGTTCCCCTACGAGCAGTACTTC CASSLQFPYEQYF
14 few . TRBJ2-2 TRBV2 TGTGCCAGCATTCCGACAGAGAACACCGGGGAGCTGTTTTTT CASIPTENTGELFF
15 . TRBD1 TRBJ1-4 TRBV6-6 TGTGCCAGCAGGACCACAGGGGCAACTAATGAAAAACTGTTTTTT CASRTTGATNEKLFF
14 . . TRBJ1-1 TRBV19 TGTGCCAGTAGCGAGGGGGTTTGGGCGACTGAAGCTTTCTTT CASSEGVWATEAFF